The sequence of this T cell receptor (beta chain) was determined in a study of control samples from healthy donors and cancer patients. CDR3 length: 15 amino acids. J was trimmed by 5 bases and V by 0 bases; bases with no gene match: 5. Germline V CDR1 and CDR2: SGHNT, YYREEE (reference sequence). The protocol was immunoSEQ multiplex PCR, while the TCRdb copy is restricted to in-frame clones and leaves out a portion. The sample lists about 94,000 clones, approximately 90% occurring once. Sequenced material: blood. The J gene is TRBJ2-3, the V gene TRBV5-4; 8 bases line up with TRBD1. This TCR derives from a woman aged 18-35 years in good health. DNA of the CDR3: TGTGCCAGCAGCTTGGATCAGGGGGCCGGAGATACGCAGTATTTT. It specifies CASSLDQGAGDTQYF.